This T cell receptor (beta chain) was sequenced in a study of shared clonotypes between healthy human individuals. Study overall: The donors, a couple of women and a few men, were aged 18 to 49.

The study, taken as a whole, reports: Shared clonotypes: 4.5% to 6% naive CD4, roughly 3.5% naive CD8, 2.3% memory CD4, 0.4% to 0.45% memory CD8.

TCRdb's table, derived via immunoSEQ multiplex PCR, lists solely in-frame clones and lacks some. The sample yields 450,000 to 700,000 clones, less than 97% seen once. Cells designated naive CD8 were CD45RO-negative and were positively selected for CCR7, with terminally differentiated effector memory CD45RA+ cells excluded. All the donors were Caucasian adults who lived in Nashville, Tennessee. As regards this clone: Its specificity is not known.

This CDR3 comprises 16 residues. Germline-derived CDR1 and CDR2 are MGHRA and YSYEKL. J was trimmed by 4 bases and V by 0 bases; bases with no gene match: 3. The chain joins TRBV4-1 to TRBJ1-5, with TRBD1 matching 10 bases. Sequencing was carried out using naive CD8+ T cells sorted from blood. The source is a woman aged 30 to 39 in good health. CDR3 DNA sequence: TGCGCCAGCAGCCAAGAGGGACAGGGGAGAAATCAGCCCCAGCATTTT. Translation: CASSQEGQGRNQPQHF.